This T cell receptor (beta chain) emerged from a study of blood T cell repertoires in COVID-19. Study-level information: From the United States, Italy and Spain came samples of acute and convalescent COVID-19. From T cells, B-cell-depleted T cells, or PBMCs came the material, which was cDNA or gDNA.

Of note for this clone: Other DNA sequences in this sample translate to the same CDR3.

This CDR3 has 14 amino acids. Looked up from germline, CDR1 is SGHRS and CDR2 is YFSETQ. V shed 3 bases, J shed 6 bases, and the junction held 7 bases outside the gene matches. Methods used by the authors: Reference gene primer amplification gave estimated nucleated cell counts. Assay: immunoSEQ multiplex PCR; the TCRdb copy retains only in-frame clones and omits some. V, J and clone size were drawn from that table, and D and trimming were deduced from the DNA. The sample carries fewer than 250,000 clones, roughly nine tenths recorded once. The chain employs TRBV5-1 and TRBJ2-7; 9 bases match TRBD1. The source material was peripheral blood. The clonotype comes from a middle-aged man with acute or convalescent COVID-19. CDR3 sequence reads: CASSWDRVEGEQYF. The CDR3 DNA follows: TGCGCCAGCAGCTGGGACAGGGTTGAGGGCGAGCAGTACTTC.